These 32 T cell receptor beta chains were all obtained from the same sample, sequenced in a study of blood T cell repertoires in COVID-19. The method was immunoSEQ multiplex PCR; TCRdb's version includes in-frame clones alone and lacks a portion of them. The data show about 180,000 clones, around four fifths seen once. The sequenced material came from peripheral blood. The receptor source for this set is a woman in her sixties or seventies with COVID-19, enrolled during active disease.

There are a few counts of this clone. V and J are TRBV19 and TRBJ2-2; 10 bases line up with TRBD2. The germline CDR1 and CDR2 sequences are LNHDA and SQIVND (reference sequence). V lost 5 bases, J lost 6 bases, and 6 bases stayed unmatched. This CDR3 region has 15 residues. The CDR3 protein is CASSPLAGAAGELFF. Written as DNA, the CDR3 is TGTGCCAGTAGTCCCCTAGCGGGAGCGGCCGGGGAGCTGTTTTTT.

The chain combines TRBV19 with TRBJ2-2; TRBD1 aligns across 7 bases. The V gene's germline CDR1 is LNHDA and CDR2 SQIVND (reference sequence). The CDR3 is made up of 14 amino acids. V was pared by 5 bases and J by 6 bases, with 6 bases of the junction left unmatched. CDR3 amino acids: CASSPRQGAGELFF. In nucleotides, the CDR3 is TGTGCCAGTAGTCCACGACAGGGAGCCGGGGAGCTGTTTTTT.

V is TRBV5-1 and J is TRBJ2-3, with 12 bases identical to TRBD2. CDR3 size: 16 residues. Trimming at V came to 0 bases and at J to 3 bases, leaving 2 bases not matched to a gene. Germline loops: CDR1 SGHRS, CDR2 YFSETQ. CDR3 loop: CASSLDLAGGTDTQYF. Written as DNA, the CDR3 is TGCGCCAGCAGCTTGGACCTAGCGGGAGGGACAGATACGCAGTATTTT.

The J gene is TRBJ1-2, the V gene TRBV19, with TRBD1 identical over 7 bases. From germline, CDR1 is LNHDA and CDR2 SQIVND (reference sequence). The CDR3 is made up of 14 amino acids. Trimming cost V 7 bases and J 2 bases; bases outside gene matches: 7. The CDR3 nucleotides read TGTGCCAGTAACCCCCAGGGGGTGAACTATGGCTACACCTTC. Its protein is CASNPQGVNYGYTF.

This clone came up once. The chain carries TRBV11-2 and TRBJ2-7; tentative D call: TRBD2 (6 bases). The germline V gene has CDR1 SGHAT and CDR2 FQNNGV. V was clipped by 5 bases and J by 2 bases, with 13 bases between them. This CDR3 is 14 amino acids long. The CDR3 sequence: CASSHPGVTYEQYF. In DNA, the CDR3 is TGTGCCAGCAGCCATCCGGGGGTAACCTACGAGCAGTACTTC.

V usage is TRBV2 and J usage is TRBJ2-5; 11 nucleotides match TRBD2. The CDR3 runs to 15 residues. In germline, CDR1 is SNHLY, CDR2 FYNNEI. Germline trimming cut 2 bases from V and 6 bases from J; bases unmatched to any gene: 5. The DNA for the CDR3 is TGTGCCAGCAGTGAAACTAGCGGGAGAGTAAAGACCCAGTACTTC. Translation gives CASSETSGRVKTQYF.

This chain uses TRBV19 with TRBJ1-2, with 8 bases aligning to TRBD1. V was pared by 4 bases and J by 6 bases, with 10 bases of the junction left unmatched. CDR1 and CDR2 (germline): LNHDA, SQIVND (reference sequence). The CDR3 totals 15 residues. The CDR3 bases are TGTGCCAGTAGTAAAGAAGGCAGGGGGCGAGATGGCTACACCTTC. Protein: CASSKEGRGRDGYTF.

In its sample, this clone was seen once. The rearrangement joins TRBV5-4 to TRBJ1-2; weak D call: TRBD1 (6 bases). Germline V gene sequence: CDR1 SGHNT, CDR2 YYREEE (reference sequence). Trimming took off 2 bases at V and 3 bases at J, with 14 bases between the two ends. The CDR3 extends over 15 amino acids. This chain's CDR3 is CASSFENRVDYGYTF. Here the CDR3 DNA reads TGTGCCAGCAGCTTCGAAAACAGGGTAGACTATGGCTACACCTTC.

CDR3 sequence (DNA): TGCGCCAGCAGCTCGAGCGGGAGTGATATCGGGGAGCTGTTTTTT. Its translation: CASSSSGSDIGELFF. The genes are TRBV5-1 and TRBJ2-2, with TRBD2 matching over 8 bases. The CDR3 has 15 residues. The germline gives CDR1 SGHRS, CDR2 YFSETQ. J gave up 7 bases and V 3 bases, and 8 bases lay outside the gene matches.

The CDR3 coding sequence is TGCGCCAGCAGCCCCCAAAGCCCGGGACTCGGAAATGAGCAGTTCTTC. Translating it yields CASSPQSPGLGNEQFF. This chain joins TRBV5-1 and TRBJ2-1, with TRBD2 as a possible D gene (6 bases). V was trimmed by 4 bases and J by 7 bases, leaving 21 bases between them. The CDR3 covers 16 residues. Per the germline V gene, CDR1 is SGHRS and CDR2 is YFSETQ.

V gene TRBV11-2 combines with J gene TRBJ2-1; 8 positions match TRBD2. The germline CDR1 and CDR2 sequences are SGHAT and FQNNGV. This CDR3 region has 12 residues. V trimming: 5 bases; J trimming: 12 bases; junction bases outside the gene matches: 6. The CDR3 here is CASSQRAGGQFF. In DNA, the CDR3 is TGTGCCAGCAGCCAGAGGGCGGGAGGGCAGTTCTTC. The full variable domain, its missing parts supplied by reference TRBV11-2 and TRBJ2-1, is EAGVAQSPRYKIIEKRQSVAFWCNPISGHATLYWYQQILGQGPKLLIQFQNNGVVDDSQLPKDRFSAERLKGVDSTLKIQPAKLEDSAVYLCASSQRAGGQFFGPGTRLTVL.

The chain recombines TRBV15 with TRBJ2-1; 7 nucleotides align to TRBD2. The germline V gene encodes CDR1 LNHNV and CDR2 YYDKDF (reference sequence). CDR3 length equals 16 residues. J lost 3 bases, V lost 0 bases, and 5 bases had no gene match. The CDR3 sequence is CATSRDQLAFYNEQFF. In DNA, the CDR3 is TGTGCCACCAGCAGAGATCAACTAGCGTTCTACAATGAGCAGTTCTTC.

The CDR3 here is CASSFISGTANYGYTF. The CDR3 region has the DNA TGTGCCAGCAGCTTTATTTCCGGGACTGCCAACTATGGCTACACCTTC. The V and J genes are TRBV7-2 and TRBJ1-2, with D maybe TRBD1 (5 bases). Trimming took off 3 bases at V and 2 bases at J, with 16 bases between the two ends. The CDR3 sequence is 16 residues long. Germline-derived CDR1 and CDR2 are SGHTA and FQGNSA.

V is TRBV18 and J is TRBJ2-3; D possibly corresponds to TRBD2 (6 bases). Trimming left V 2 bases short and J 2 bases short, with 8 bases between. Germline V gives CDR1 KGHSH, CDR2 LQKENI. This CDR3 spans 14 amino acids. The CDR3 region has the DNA TGTGCCAGCTCACCATTAGCGGACACAGATACGCAGTATTTT. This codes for CASSPLADTDTQYF.

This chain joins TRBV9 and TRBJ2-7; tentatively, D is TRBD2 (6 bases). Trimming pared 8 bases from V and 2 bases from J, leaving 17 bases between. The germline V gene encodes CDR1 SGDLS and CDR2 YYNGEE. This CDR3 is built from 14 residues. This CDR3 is CASKPGLGAYEQYF. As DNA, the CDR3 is TGTGCCAGTAAACCGGGACTGGGAGCCTACGAGCAGTACTTC.

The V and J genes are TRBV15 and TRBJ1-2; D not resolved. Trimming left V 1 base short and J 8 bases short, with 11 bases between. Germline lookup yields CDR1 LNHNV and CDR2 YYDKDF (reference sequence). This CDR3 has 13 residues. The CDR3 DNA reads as TGTGCCACCAGCAGAGTCGGGGTTTCCGGCTACACCTTC. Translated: CATSRVGVSGYTF.

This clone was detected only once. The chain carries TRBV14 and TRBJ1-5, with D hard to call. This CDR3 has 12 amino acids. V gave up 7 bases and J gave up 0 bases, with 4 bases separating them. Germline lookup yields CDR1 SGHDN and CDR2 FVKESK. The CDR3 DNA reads TGTGCCAGCACCGTTAGCAATCAGCCCCAGCATTTT. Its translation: CASTVSNQPQHF. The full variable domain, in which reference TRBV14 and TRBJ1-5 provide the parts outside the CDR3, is EAGVTQFPSHSVIEKGQTVTLRCDPISGHDNLYWYRRVMGKEIKFLLHFVKESKQDESGMPNNRFLAERTGGTYSTLKVQPAELEDSGVYFCASTVSNQPQHFGDGTRLSIL.

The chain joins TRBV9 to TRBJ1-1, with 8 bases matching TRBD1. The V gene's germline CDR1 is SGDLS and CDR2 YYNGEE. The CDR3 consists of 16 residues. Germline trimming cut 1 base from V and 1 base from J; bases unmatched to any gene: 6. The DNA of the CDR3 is TGTGCCAGCAGCGTAACGGGACAGGCGAGGAACACTGAAGCTTTCTTT. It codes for CASSVTGQARNTEAFF.

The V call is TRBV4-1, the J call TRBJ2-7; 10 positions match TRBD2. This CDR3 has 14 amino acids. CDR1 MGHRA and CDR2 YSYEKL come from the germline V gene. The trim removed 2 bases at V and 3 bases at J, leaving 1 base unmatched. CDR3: CASSQRLAGYEQYF. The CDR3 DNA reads TGCGCCAGCAGCCAACGACTAGCGGGCTACGAGCAGTACTTC.

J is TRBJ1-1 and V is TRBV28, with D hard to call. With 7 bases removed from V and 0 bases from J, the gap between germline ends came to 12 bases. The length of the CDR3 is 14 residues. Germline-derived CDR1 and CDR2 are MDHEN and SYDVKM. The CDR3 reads CASTLAVLNTEAFF. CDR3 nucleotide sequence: TGTGCCAGCACCTTGGCGGTGTTGAACACTGAAGCTTTCTTT.

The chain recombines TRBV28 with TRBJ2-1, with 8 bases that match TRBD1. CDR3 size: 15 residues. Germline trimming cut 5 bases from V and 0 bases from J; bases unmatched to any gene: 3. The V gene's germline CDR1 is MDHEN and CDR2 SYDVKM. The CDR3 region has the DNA TGTGCCAGCAGTAAAACAGGGGGCTCCTACAATGAGCAGTTCTTC. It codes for CASSKTGGSYNEQFF.

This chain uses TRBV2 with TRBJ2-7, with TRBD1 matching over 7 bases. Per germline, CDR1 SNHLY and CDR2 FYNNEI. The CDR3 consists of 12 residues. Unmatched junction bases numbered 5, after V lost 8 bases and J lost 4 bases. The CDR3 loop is CASLRTGYEQYF. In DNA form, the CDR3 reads TGTGCCAGCCTTCGGACAGGTTACGAGCAGTACTTC.

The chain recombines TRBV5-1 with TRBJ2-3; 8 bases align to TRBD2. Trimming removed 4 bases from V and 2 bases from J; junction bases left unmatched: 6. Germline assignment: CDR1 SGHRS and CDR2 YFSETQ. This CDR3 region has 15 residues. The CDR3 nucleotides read TGCGCCAGCAGCCATAGCGGGGCCCCCACAGATACGCAGTATTTT. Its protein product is CASSHSGAPTDTQYF.

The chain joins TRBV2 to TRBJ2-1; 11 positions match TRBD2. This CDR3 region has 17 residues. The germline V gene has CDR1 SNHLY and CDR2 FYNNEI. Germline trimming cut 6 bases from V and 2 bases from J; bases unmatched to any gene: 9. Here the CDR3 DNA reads TGTGCCAGCAGGGAGACTAGCGGGAATTCCCCCTACAATGAGCAGTTCTTC. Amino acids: CASRETSGNSPYNEQFF.

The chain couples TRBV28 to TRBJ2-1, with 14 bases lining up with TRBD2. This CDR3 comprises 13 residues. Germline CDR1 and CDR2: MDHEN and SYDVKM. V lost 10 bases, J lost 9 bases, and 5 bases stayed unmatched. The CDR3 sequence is CATGTSGRGEQFF. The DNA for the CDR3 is TGTGCCACCGGGACTAGCGGGAGAGGTGAGCAGTTCTTC. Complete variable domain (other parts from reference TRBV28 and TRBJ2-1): DVKVTQSSRYLVKRTGEKVFLECVQDMDHENMFWYRQDPGLGLRLIYFSYDVKMKEKGDIPEGYSVSREKKERFSLILESASTNQTSMYLCATGTSGRGEQFFGPGTRLTVL.

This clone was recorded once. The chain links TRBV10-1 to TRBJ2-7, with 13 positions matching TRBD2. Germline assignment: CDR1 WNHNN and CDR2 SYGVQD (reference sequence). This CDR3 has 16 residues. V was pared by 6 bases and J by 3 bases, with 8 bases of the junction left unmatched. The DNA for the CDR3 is TGCGCCAGCAGATCGGGACTAGCGGGACCCTACTACGAGCAGTACTTC. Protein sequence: CASRSGLAGPYYEQYF.

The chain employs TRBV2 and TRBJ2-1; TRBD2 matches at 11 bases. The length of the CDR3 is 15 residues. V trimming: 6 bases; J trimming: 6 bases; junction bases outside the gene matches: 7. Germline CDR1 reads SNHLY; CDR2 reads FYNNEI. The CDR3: CASRKGLAGGNEQFF. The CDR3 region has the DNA TGTGCCAGCAGGAAGGGGCTAGCGGGAGGCAATGAGCAGTTCTTC.

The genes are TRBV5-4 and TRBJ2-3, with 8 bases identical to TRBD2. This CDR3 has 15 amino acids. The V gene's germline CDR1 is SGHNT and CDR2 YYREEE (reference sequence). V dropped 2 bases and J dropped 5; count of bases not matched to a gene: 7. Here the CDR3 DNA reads TGTGCCAGCAGCTTTCCGGGGGGGCTCGGAGATACGCAGTATTTT. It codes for CASSFPGGLGDTQYF. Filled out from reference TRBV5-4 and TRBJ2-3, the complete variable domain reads ETGVTQSPTHLIKTRGQQVTLRCSSQSGHNTVSWYQQALGQGPQFIFQYYREEENGRGNFPPRFSGLQFPNYSSELNVNALELDDSALYLCASSFPGGLGDTQYFGPGTRLTVL.

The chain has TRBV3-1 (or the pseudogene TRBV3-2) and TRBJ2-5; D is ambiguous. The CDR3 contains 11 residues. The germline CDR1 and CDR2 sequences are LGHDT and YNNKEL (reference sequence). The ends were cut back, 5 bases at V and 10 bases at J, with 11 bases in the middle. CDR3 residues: CASSSGTSQYF. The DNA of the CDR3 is TGTGCCAGCAGCTCTGGTACGAGCCAGTACTTC.

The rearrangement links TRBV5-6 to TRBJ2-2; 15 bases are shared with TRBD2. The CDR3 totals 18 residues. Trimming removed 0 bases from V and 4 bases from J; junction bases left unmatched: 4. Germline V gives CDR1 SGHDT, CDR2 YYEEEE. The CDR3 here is CASSLAGLAGGPTGELFF. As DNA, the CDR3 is TGTGCCAGCAGCTTGGCGGGACTAGCGGGAGGACCCACCGGGGAGCTGTTTTTT.

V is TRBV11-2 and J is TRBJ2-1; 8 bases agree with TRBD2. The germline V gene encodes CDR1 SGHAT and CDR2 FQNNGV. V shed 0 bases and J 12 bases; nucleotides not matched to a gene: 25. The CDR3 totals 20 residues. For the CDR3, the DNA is TGTGCCAGCAGCTTAGATTCGGGGGCGACGGGGTTAGCGGGAAGGGCTGGGCAGTTCTTC. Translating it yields CASSLDSGATGLAGRAGQFF. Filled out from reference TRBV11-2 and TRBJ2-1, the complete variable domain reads EAGVAQSPRYKIIEKRQSVAFWCNPISGHATLYWYQQILGQGPKLLIQFQNNGVVDDSQLPKDRFSAERLKGVDSTLKIQPAKLEDSAVYLCASSLDSGATGLAGRAGQFFGPGTRLTVL.

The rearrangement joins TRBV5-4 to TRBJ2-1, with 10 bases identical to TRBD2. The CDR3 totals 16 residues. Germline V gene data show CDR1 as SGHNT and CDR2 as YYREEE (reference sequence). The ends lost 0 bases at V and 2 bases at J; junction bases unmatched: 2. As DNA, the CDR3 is TGTGCCAGCAGCTTGGAAGGGACTAGCGCCTACAATGAGCAGTTCTTC. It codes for CASSLEGTSAYNEQFF.